These 21 T cell receptor beta chains were all obtained from the same sample, sequenced in a study of beta chain features in type 1 diabetes. Expressed TCRB transcripts were sequenced because the isolated RNA had all been reverse transcribed beforehand. The table came from immunoSEQ multiplex PCR; TCRdb's copy has only in-frame clones and leaves some out. Altogether about 270,000 clones are present, approximately 14% being singletons, with the ten largest covering around 0.03%. The sequencing sample was made of naive CD4+ T cells from blood. Every receptor here comes from a woman aged 40 to 49 in good health.

The V and J genes are TRBV5-5 and TRBJ2-7, with TRBD2 as a possible D gene (6 bases). V gave up 0 bases and J gave up 2 bases, with 9 bases separating them. The CDR3 length is 14 residues. The germline gives CDR1 SGHKS, CDR2 YYEKEE (reference sequence). CDR3 residues: CASSLAGETYEQYF. DNA of the CDR3: TGTGCCAGCAGCTTGGCGGGGGAAACCTACGAGCAGTACTTC.

CDR3 region: CASSRQGANEQFF. DNA of the CDR3: TGTGCCAGCAGCAGACAGGGGGCCAATGAGCAGTTCTTC. The rearrangement links TRBV6-6 to TRBJ2-1; 10 bases match TRBD1. CDR1 is MNHNY and CDR2 is SVGAGI in the germline V gene (reference sequence). The V and J ends lost 6 bases and 6 bases, in that order; junction bases with no gene match: 2. This CDR3 contains 13 residues.

This clone was counted at least ten times. V usage is TRBV4-3 and J usage is TRBJ2-3, with 11 bases that match TRBD2. Germline V gives CDR1 LGHNA, CDR2 YSLEER. The CDR3 runs 15 residues. The ends lost 0 bases at V and 10 bases at J; junction bases unmatched: 6. The CDR3 DNA reads TGCGCCAGCAGCCAAGATCGGCTAGCGGGGGGTGCGCAGTATTTT. Translation: CASSQDRLAGGAQYF.

This chain joins TRBV18 and TRBJ2-1; 7 bases fit TRBD2. Germline CDR1 reads KGHSH; CDR2 reads LQKENI. This CDR3 is 14 amino acids long. V shed 6 bases, J shed 8 bases, and the junction held 10 bases outside the gene matches. CDR3 amino acids: CASSGLGSVDEQFF. The CDR3 DNA is TGTGCCAGCTCCGGACTAGGGAGTGTTGATGAGCAGTTCTTC.

The chain joins TRBV5-6 to TRBJ2-1; maybe TRBD1 (5 bases). CDR3 length: 13 residues. V dropped 4 bases and J dropped 8 bases, with 13 bases sitting between them. Per the germline V gene, CDR1 is SGHDT and CDR2 is YYEEEE. CDR3 nucleotide sequence: TGTGCCAGCAGCACCACAGGTAGTCATGAGCAGTTCTTC. Translated, it gives CASSTTGSHEQFF. The full variable domain, rest sourced from reference TRBV5-6 and TRBJ2-1, is DAGVTQSPTHLIKTRGQQVTLRCSPKSGHDTVSWYQQALGQGPQFIFQYYEEEERQRGNFPDRFSGHQFPNYSSELNVNALLLGDSALYLCASSTTGSHEQFFGPGTRLTVL.

The chain links TRBV7-6 to TRBJ2-7, with TRBD1 matching over 8 bases. The CDR3 length is 16 residues. Germline values: CDR1 SGHVS, CDR2 FNYEAQ. J gave up 0 bases and V 5 bases, and 9 bases lay outside the gene matches. CDR3 bases: TGTGCCAGCAGCCTAAGTCGACAGGGGTCCTCCTACGAGCAGTACTTC. Translated, it gives CASSLSRQGSSYEQYF. The complete variable domain, with remaining parts taken from reference TRBV7-6 and TRBJ2-7, reads GAGVSQSPRYKVTKRGQDVALRCDPISGHVSLYWYRQALGQGPEFLTYFNYEAQQDKSGLPNDRFSAERPEGSISTLTIQRTEQRDSAMYRCASSLSRQGSSYEQYFGPGTRLTVT.

The gene calls are TRBV7-2 and TRBJ2-5; tentative D call: TRBD2 (5 bases). The V end lost 5 bases, the J end lost 0 bases, and 7 bases lay between the germline ends. This CDR3 contains 13 residues. Germline loops: CDR1 SGHTA, CDR2 FQGNSA. DNA for the CDR3: TGTGCCAGCAGCCTTAGCGACCAAGAGACCCAGTACTTC. It translates to CASSLSDQETQYF.

In this sample, this clone turned up a few times. The chain couples TRBV6-6 to TRBJ2-3, with 14 bases identical to TRBD2. Germline values: CDR1 MNHNY, CDR2 SVGAGI (reference sequence). The CDR3 has 16 residues. Losses at the gene ends were 6 bases for V and 4 bases for J; bases not matched to a gene: 6. Here the CDR3 DNA reads TGTGCCAGCAGGGCCGGGACTAGCGGGGGTGCAGATACGCAGTATTTT. Its translation is CASRAGTSGGADTQYF.

There are a few counts of this clone. This chain uses TRBV11-1 with TRBJ2-1; 9 nucleotides align to TRBD2. The CDR3 runs to 14 residues. CDR1 and CDR2 (germline): SGHAT, FQDESV (reference sequence). Germline trimming cut 3 bases from V and 15 bases from J; bases unmatched to any gene: 12. The CDR3: CASSFGTSSPVTFF. The CDR3 bases are TGTGCCAGCAGCTTCGGGACTAGCTCCCCGGTGACGTTCTTC.

In this sample, this clone turned up many times. J is TRBJ2-3 and V is TRBV5-4; 13 nucleotides match TRBD2. Germline trimming cut 4 bases from V and 3 bases from J; bases unmatched to any gene: 5. This CDR3 is 16 amino acids long. Per germline, CDR1 SGHNT and CDR2 YYREEE (reference sequence). CDR3 region: CASSPGGLAGTDTQYF. Here the CDR3 DNA reads TGTGCCAGCAGCCCCGGGGGACTAGCGGGGACAGATACGCAGTATTTT.

The table lists this clone with a few counts. The chain couples TRBV2 to TRBJ2-1; the match to TRBD2 covers 11 bases. Germline-derived CDR1 and CDR2 are SNHLY and FYNNEI. Trimming cost V 6 bases and J 8 bases; bases outside gene matches: 12. The CDR3 consists of 16 residues. CDR3 sequence (DNA): TGTGCCAGCAGGCGCCTTAGCGGGGGGGCCGGCGATGAGCAGTTCTTC. Amino acid sequence: CASRRLSGGAGDEQFF.

Remarks on this clone: The identical CDR3 is also encoded by other nucleotide sequences in the sample. The rearrangement uses TRBV6-5 and TRBJ1-6; no reliable D call. V was clipped by 0 bases and J by 0 bases, with 6 bases between them. This CDR3 spans 16 amino acids. In germline, CDR1 is MNHEY, CDR2 SVGAGI. CDR3 loop: CASSYSGSSYNSPLHF. In DNA, the CDR3 is TGTGCCAGCAGTTACTCGGGGAGCTCCTATAATTCACCCCTCCACTTT.

This clone was counted a few times. The chain uses TRBV7-7 and TRBJ2-1, with a weak D call TRBD1 (6 bases). CDR1 SSHAT and CDR2 FNYEAQ come from the germline V gene (reference sequence). The V and J ends lost 5 bases and 5 bases respectively, with 16 bases between them. The CDR3 contains 15 residues. DNA for the CDR3: TGTGCCAGCAGCCTTTTTAGGGGGACCCACAATGAGCAGTTCTTC. The encoded protein is CASSLFRGTHNEQFF.

The V gene is TRBV19, the J gene TRBJ1-6; D gene uncertain. This CDR3 is 15 amino acids long. Germline CDR1 LNHDA, CDR2 SQIVND (reference sequence). The V end lost 3 bases, the J end lost 2 bases, and 8 bases lay between the germline ends. CDR3 sequence reads: CASSIQDAYNSPLHF. The CDR3 bases are TGTGCCAGTAGTATCCAGGATGCCTATAATTCACCCCTCCACTTT.

The J gene is TRBJ2-3, the V gene TRBV28; D is unclear. The CDR3 runs to 14 residues. Germline V gene data show CDR1 as MDHEN and CDR2 as SYDVKM. The V and J ends lost 5 bases and 0 bases respectively, with 9 bases between them. Here the CDR3 DNA reads TGTGCCAGCAGTCACAGTGCTAGCACAGATACGCAGTATTTT. It codes for CASSHSASTDTQYF.

The chain recombines TRBV19 with TRBJ1-5; D gene ambiguous. Germline lookup yields CDR1 LNHDA and CDR2 SQIVND (reference sequence). This CDR3 region has 14 residues. The V end lost 4 bases, the J end lost 9 bases, and 16 bases lay between the germline ends. The CDR3 is CASSNRGPARPQHF. The CDR3 DNA follows: TGTGCCAGTAGTAACCGGGGTCCAGCCAGGCCCCAGCATTTT.

The rearrangement joins TRBV19 to TRBJ2-7, with 8 bases matching TRBD2. The CDR3 runs to 15 residues. CDR1 and CDR2 (germline): LNHDA, SQIVND (reference sequence). The junction had 9 bases not matched to a gene; V was cut back by 6 bases and J by 2 bases. CDR3 sequence reads: CASRLKRGPPYEQYF. DNA for the CDR3: TGTGCCAGTAGGTTGAAGCGGGGGCCCCCCTACGAGCAGTACTTC.

This chain joins TRBV5-4 and TRBJ1-5, with a tentative D call TRBD1 (6 bases). Trimming cost V 0 bases and J 3 bases, with 7 bases left between them. CDR1 is SGHNT and CDR2 is YYREEE in the germline V gene (reference sequence). This CDR3 has 14 amino acids. CDR3 sequence (DNA): TGTGCCAGCAGCTTGGACAGGGCCAATCAGCCCCAGCATTTT. Its protein product is CASSLDRANQPQHF.

The V gene is TRBV10-3, the J gene TRBJ2-2; TRBD1 agrees at 8 bases. Per the germline V gene, CDR1 is ENHRY and CDR2 is SYGVKD. Trimming at V came to 10 bases and at J to 6 bases, leaving 10 bases not matched to a gene. The length of the CDR3 is 14 residues. CDR3 DNA: TGTGCCACGCAAGGACAGGGACGGGCCGGGGAGCTGTTTTTT. Its protein is CATQGQGRAGELFF.

This clone was counted between two and nine times. Other DNA sequences in this sample translate to the same CDR3. This rearrangement joins TRBV7-2 to TRBJ1-3; no reliable D call. This CDR3 region has 14 residues. V was cut by 2 bases and J by 1 base, with 6 bases left in between. Germline CDR1 reads SGHTA; CDR2 reads FQGNSA. DNA of the CDR3: TGTGCCAGCAGCTTACAAGCTTCTGGAAACACCATATATTTT. Translation: CASSLQASGNTIYF. Full variable domain (missing parts from reference TRBV7-2 and TRBJ1-3): GAGVSQSPSNKVTEKGKDVELRCDPISGHTALYWYRQSLGQGLEFLIYFQGNSAPDKSGLPSDRFSAERTGGSVSTLTIQRTQQEDSAVYLCASSLQASGNTIYFGEGSWLTVV.

There are a few counts of this clone. This chain connects TRBV6-5 to TRBJ1-5; D may be TRBD1 (6 bases). The length of the CDR3 is 15 residues. The germline V gene has CDR1 MNHEY and CDR2 SVGAGI. Deletions cut 0 bases from V and 6 bases from J, with 12 bases between. The CDR3 DNA reads as TGTGCCAGCAGTTACTCACCGCGGGGGGCTCAGCCCCAGCATTTT. As protein: CASSYSPRGAQPQHF.